These T cell receptor beta chains were read from a single sample in a study of T cells in Graves' hyperthyroidism and ophthalmopathy. TCRdb passed the multiplex PCR reads through MiXCR, listing each CDR3 protein once. The table records under 450,000 distinct CDR3 sequences, about a sixth of them present only once. The sequenced sample consisted of blood. These TCRs come from a woman aged 25 to 45 with Graves' hyperthyroidism that later progressed to Graves' ophthalmopathy. Each CDR3 is given with its conserved first and last residue. The D gene is left open where the match is weak. Some rows have no size entry. The others give once, few or many, or a class for an expanded clone.

>TRBJ1-6|NA|18|TRBV27|NA
TGTGCCAGCAGTTTATCGAGGGGGGCACGGGCCGATAATTCACCCCTCCACTTT
CASSLSRGARADNSPLHF
>TRBJ1-2|once|13|TRBV2|NA
TGTGCCAGCAGAAAGGGAGCAGGGGATGGCTACACCTTC
CASRKGAGDGYTF
>TRBJ1-1|many|13|TRBV7-6|NA
TGTGCCAGCAGCTTAAACTTACGAGGGGAAGCTTTCTTT
CASSLNLRGEAFF
>TRBJ1-6|many|14|TRBV11-3|NA
TGTGCCAGCATCATGGACTTTTATAATTCACCCCTCCACTTT
CASIMDFYNSPLHF
>TRBJ1-1|many|13|TRBV28|NA
TGTGCCAGCAGTTTATCCTTCAACACTGAAGCTTTCTTT
CASSLSFNTEAFF
>TRBJ2-5|many|14|TRBV5-4|NA
TGTGCCAGCAGCTTCCTCGGATTCCAAGAGACCCAGTACTTC
CASSFLGFQETQYF
>TRBJ1-1|many|12|TRBV2|NA
TGTGCCAGCACAGAAGGCGGTCCTGAAGCTTTCTTT
CASTEGGPEAFF
>TRBJ2-3|many|15|TRBV7-8|TRBD2
TGTGCCAGCAGAATTGGACTAGCGAGCTGGGCTACGCAGTATTTT
CASRIGLASWATQYF
>TRBJ2-1|NA|16|TRBV7-9|NA
TGTGCCAGCAGCTTACCGGGACCCCAAAGGGTACATGAGCAGTTCTTC
CASSLPGPQRVHEQFF
>TRBJ2-3|once|13|TRBV12-3/TRBV12-4|NA
TGTGCCAGCAATGGGGGATACACAGATACGCAGTATTTT
CASNGGYTDTQYF
>TRBJ2-1|many|17|TRBV10-3|NA
TGTGCCATCAGTGAGTGGTCCCCGACAGATTCCTACAATGAGCAGTTCTTC
CAISEWSPTDSYNEQFF
>TRBJ2-7|NA|15|TRBV19|TRBD2
TGTGCCAGTAGTATCCTAGCGGGAGAGATCTACGAGCAGTACTTC
CASSILAGEIYEQYF